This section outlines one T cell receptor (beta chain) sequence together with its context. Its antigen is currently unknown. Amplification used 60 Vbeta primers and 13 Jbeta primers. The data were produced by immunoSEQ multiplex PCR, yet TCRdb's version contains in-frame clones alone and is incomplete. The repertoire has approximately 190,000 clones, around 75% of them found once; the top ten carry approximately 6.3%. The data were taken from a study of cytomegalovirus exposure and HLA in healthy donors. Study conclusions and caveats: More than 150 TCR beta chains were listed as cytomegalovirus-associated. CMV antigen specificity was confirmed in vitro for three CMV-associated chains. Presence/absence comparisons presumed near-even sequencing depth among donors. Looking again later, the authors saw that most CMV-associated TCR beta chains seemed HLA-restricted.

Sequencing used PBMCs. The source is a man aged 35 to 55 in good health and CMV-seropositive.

As DNA, the CDR3 is TGTGCCAGCAGTTTCCCGACCAGGTCGTTAGGGACCCAGTACTTC. It yields the protein CASSFPTRSLGTQYF. This chain joins TRBV28 and TRBJ2-5; D is uncertain. CDR3 length: 15 amino acids. The V gene lost 3 bases and the J gene lost 7 bases, with 18 bases spanning the gap. Looked up from germline, CDR1 is MDHEN and CDR2 is SYDVKM.